The text below deals with one T cell receptor (beta chain). Its antigen is undetermined. The data were obtained in a study of pediatric ulcerative colitis. Sequencing was performed with immunoSEQ multiplex PCR; in TCRdb, only in-frame clones are kept and a portion is missing. The data show 50,000 to 65,000 clones, about 86% seen once. Ulcerative colitis patients received no immunosuppressive medication before the diagnostic colonoscopy. Blood was drawn at the time of colonoscopy. This CDR3 has 13 residues. Between the trimmed V and J ends, which lost 4 bases and 2 bases, there was a span of 9 bases. CDR1 is MNHEY, CDR2 SMNVEV, per germline (reference sequence). Study conclusions and caveats: Repertoires came from total lymphocyte DNA, not specific subsets. Substantially fewer templates came from a couple of patients' blood samples.

The chain links TRBV27 to TRBJ2-7; D is perhaps TRBD2 (5 bases). Sequencing was carried out using blood. The sequence came from a boy aged 5-17 years with severe ulcerative colitis. The CDR3 protein is CASSYPGAYEQYF. The CDR3 DNA is TGTGCCAGCAGTTACCCCGGGGCCTACGAGCAGTACTTC.